The clone carrying this T cell receptor (beta chain) has just one count. CDR3 length: 12 residues. CDR1 and CDR2 (germline): LNHDA, SQIVND (reference sequence). The J segment lost 6 bases and the V segment lost 8 bases, leaving 5 bases of the junction unmatched. This entry is derived from a study of blood T cell repertoires in COVID-19. In the study overall: Samples representing acute and convalescent COVID-19 were sourced from the United States, Italy and Spain. T cells, B-cell-depleted T cells, or PBMCs supplied cDNA or gDNA.

The authors' processing: Reference gene primers were amplified, and this amplification served to estimate nucleated cell counts. Assay used: immunoSEQ multiplex PCR; TCRdb lists only in-frame clones, some missing. V and J calls and clone size are given by that table; D and trimming were obtained from the DNA. This sample has 70,000 to 85,000 clones; around four fifths occur once, and the top ten carry 39%. The clonotype originates from a man aged 80 or over with active or convalescent COVID-19. Sequencing was performed on peripheral blood. The rearrangement uses TRBV19 and TRBJ1-2; 8 nucleotides match TRBD1. CDR3 in amino acids: CASVGQGHGYTF. In DNA, the CDR3 is TGTGCCAGTGTCGGACAGGGTCATGGCTACACCTTC.